This entry lists 9 T cell receptor beta chains sequenced from one sample in a study of cytomegalovirus exposure and HLA in healthy donors. PCR employed 60 Vbeta and 13 Jbeta primers. Measured with immunoSEQ multiplex PCR; TCRdb has only the in-frame clones, and not every one. The profile shows roughly 150,000 clones, approximately 83% of them singletons. The specimen was PBMCs. The receptors here all came from a woman between 18 and 29 years old in good health and CMV-seronegative.

This clone has just a few counts. This chain links TRBV5-1 with TRBJ1-2, with D perhaps TRBD1 (5 bases). Germline values: CDR1 SGHRS, CDR2 YFSETQ. This CDR3 is 15 amino acids long. Trimming took 0 bases from V and 0 from J, leaving 9 bases between them. The CDR3 loop is CASSLGGVTNYGYTF. The CDR3 DNA is TGCGCCAGCAGCTTGGGGGGGGTTACTAACTATGGCTACACCTTC.

The chain joins TRBV11-3 to TRBJ2-1; unclear D gene. Germline V gene data show CDR1 as SGHNT and CDR2 as YENEEA. V was shortened by 0 bases and J by 6 bases, with 9 bases between the two germline ends. The CDR3 contains 14 residues. CDR3 in amino acids: CASSLDLSGNEQFF. The CDR3 DNA follows: TGTGCCAGCAGCTTAGACCTATCGGGCAATGAGCAGTTCTTC.

There are a few counts of this clone. The rearrangement links TRBV5-1 to TRBJ2-4; 7 bases match TRBD1. Germline CDR1 reads SGHRS; CDR2 reads YFSETQ. V gave up 4 bases and J gave up 5 bases; unmatched junction bases: 6. This CDR3 contains 14 residues. DNA of the CDR3: TGCGCCAGCAGCAACGGGGACAGTCAAAACATTCAGTACTTC. Its translation is CASSNGDSQNIQYF.

The chain combines TRBV2 with TRBJ2-3; 12 bases agree with TRBD2. This CDR3 region has 15 residues. J gave up 4 bases and V 6 bases, and 5 bases lay outside the gene matches. The germline CDR1 and CDR2 sequences are SNHLY and FYNNEI. This chain's CDR3 is CASRASGGGPDTQYF. The CDR3 DNA reads TGTGCCAGCAGGGCTAGCGGGGGGGGGCCAGATACGCAGTATTTT.

This sequence joins TRBV5-1 and TRBJ2-3; 13 bases map to TRBD2. The germline CDR1 and CDR2 sequences are SGHRS and YFSETQ. Germline trimming cut 2 bases from V and 5 bases from J; bases unmatched to any gene: 5. CDR3 size: 16 residues. The CDR3 spells CASSLLAGGAGDTQYF. CDR3 DNA sequence: TGCGCCAGCAGCTTACTAGCGGGGGGGGCCGGAGATACGCAGTATTTT.

This chain links TRBV2 with TRBJ1-2; the match to TRBD1 covers 8 bases. V gave up 0 bases and J gave up 7 bases; unmatched junction bases: 10. This CDR3 region has 16 residues. Germline V gives CDR1 SNHLY, CDR2 FYNNEI. Here the CDR3 reads CASSEALRDRSRGYTF. The CDR3 nucleotides read TGTGCCAGCAGTGAAGCGCTTCGGGACAGGAGCCGTGGCTACACCTTC.

V gene TRBV5-1 combines with J gene TRBJ1-2, with 9 bases fitting TRBD1. This CDR3 has 13 residues. Germline V gene data show CDR1 as SGHRS and CDR2 as YFSETQ. Losses at the gene ends were 4 bases for V and 8 bases for J; bases not matched to a gene: 6. The DNA for the CDR3 is TGCGCCAGCAGCCCGGGACAGGGTGGGGGCTACACCTTC. Its protein is CASSPGQGGGYTF. Supplemented by reference TRBV5-1 and TRBJ1-2, the full variable domain reads KAGVTQTPRYLIKTRGQQVTLSCSPISGHRSVSWYQQTPGQGLQFLFEYFSETQRNKGNFPGRFSGRQFSNSRSEMNVSTLELGDSALYLCASSPGQGGGYTFGSGTRLTVV.

The chain recombines TRBV19 with TRBJ1-4; TRBD1 agrees at 10 bases. The CDR3 sequence is 12 residues long. CDR1 is LNHDA and CDR2 is SQIVND in the germline V gene (reference sequence). The V segment lost 10 bases and the J segment 10 bases; nucleotides outside the gene matches: 6. The DNA for the CDR3 is TGTGCCACCTCTCGGGACAGGGGAAAACTGTTTTTT. Amino acid sequence: CATSRDRGKLFF.

This clone was seen once. The J gene is TRBJ2-3, the V gene TRBV6-4; 8 nucleotides align to TRBD1. Germline CDR1 reads MRHNA; CDR2 reads SNTAGT. Germline trimming cut 2 bases from V and 4 bases from J; bases unmatched to any gene: 5. The CDR3 length is 15 residues. CDR3 in amino acids: CASSDVGQASDTQYF. In DNA form, the CDR3 reads TGTGCCAGCAGTGACGTGGGACAGGCATCAGATACGCAGTATTTT.